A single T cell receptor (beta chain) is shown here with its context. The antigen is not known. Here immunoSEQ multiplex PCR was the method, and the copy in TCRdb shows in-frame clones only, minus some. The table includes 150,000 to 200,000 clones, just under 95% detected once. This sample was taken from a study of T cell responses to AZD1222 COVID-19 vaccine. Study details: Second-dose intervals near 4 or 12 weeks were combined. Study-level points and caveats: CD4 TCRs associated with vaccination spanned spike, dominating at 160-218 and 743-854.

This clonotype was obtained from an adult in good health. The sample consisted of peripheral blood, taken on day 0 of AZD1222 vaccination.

This CDR3 reads CASSPTGAGGAFF. The CDR3 DNA reads as TGCGCCAGCAGCCCGACAGGGGCTGGGGGAGCTTTCTTT. The rearrangement links TRBV5-1 to TRBJ1-1, with 8 nucleotides matching TRBD1. Germline lookup yields CDR1 SGHRS and CDR2 YFSETQ. Germline trimming cut 4 bases from V and 10 bases from J; bases unmatched to any gene: 9. The CDR3 totals 13 residues.